The 32 T cell receptor beta chains below were found in one sample sequenced in a study of blood T cell repertoires in COVID-19. Method: immunoSEQ multiplex PCR; TCRdb's copy keeps in-frame clones and lacks some. Altogether 300,000 to 450,000 clones are present, about 88% being singletons, with the ten largest covering more than 0.95%. The specimen sequenced was PBMCs or T cells enriched from blood (not recorded which). The source of these receptors is a woman between 18 and 29 years old who had recovered from COVID-19.

This chain uses TRBV7-3 with TRBJ2-2; TRBD2 matches at 9 bases. The V segment lost 5 bases and the J segment 6 bases; nucleotides outside the gene matches: 13. The length of the CDR3 is 17 residues. In germline, CDR1 is SGHTA, CDR2 FQGTGA. Here the CDR3 reads CASSTQRGTSWAGELFF. The CDR3 nucleotides read TGTGCCAGCAGCACCCAGCGTGGGACTAGCTGGGCCGGGGAGCTGTTTTTT.

The J gene is TRBJ2-7, the V gene TRBV5-1; 9 positions match TRBD1. V shed 4 bases and J 6 bases; nucleotides not matched to a gene: 11. This CDR3 has 15 amino acids. Looked up from germline, CDR1 is SGHRS and CDR2 is YFSETQ. The CDR3 spells CASSPTGGRGLEQYF. CDR3 bases: TGCGCCAGCAGCCCAACAGGGGGCAGAGGACTCGAGCAGTACTTC. Combining the CDR3 with reference TRBV5-1 and TRBJ2-7 gives the whole variable domain KAGVTQTPRYLIKTRGQQVTLSCSPISGHRSVSWYQQTPGQGLQFLFEYFSETQRNKGNFPGRFSGRQFSNSRSEMNVSTLELGDSALYLCASSPTGGRGLEQYFGPGTRLTVT.

The rearrangement links TRBV3-1 (or the pseudogene TRBV3-2) to TRBJ2-7; 8 nucleotides align to TRBD1. CDR1 is LGHDT and CDR2 is YNNKEL in the germline V gene (reference sequence). This CDR3 has 13 amino acids. Trimming cost V 4 bases and J 5 bases; bases outside gene matches: 4. CDR3 loop: CASSLDRGDEQYF. Written as DNA, the CDR3 is TGTGCCAGCAGCCTCGACAGGGGAGACGAGCAGTACTTC.

This clone was found once. The rearrangement joins TRBV2 to TRBJ2-3; 10 nucleotides align to TRBD2. The CDR3 runs to 17 residues. V dropped 7 bases and J dropped 0; count of bases not matched to a gene: 10. Germline V lookup: CDR1 SNHLY, CDR2 FYNNEI. The CDR3: CASTLGAGGPSTDTQYF. CDR3 coding DNA: TGTGCCAGCACCCTTGGAGCGGGGGGGCCTAGCACAGATACGCAGTATTTT.

This clone was picked up one time. V is TRBV12-3 or TRBV12-4 and J is TRBJ1-2, with D perhaps matching TRBD1 (5 bases). The length of the CDR3 is 13 residues. Trimming removed 3 bases from V and 4 bases from J, with 9 bases in between. The CDR3 nucleotides read TGTGCCAGCAGTTTCCAGGGCGGCTATGGCTACACCTTC. This codes for CASSFQGGYGYTF.

The chain uses TRBV11-2 and TRBJ2-7, with 7 bases matching TRBD2. CDR1 SGHAT and CDR2 FQNNGV come from the germline V gene. The CDR3 loop spans 13 amino acids. Unmatched junction bases numbered 2, after V lost 3 bases and J lost 3 bases. The CDR3 DNA is TGTGCCAGCAGCTTCGGACTAGACTACGAGCAGTACTTC. Amino acid sequence: CASSFGLDYEQYF.

Of note for this clone: Other DNA sequences in the same sample also yield this CDR3. The chain uses TRBV5-4 and TRBJ1-1, with D uncertain. V lost 2 bases to trimming and J lost 3 bases, with 5 bases between them. Germline V lookup: CDR1 SGHNT, CDR2 YYREEE (reference sequence). The length of the CDR3 is 12 residues. The CDR3 reads CASSFGDTEAFF. CDR3 coding DNA: TGTGCCAGCAGCTTCGGGGACACTGAAGCTTTCTTT.

This clone has a single count. The chain joins TRBV18 to TRBJ2-3; TRBD1 is a possible D gene (6 bases). The CDR3 runs 18 residues. Germline V gene lookup returns CDR1 KGHSH and CDR2 LQKENI. V was trimmed by 4 bases and J by 2 bases, leaving 22 bases between them. DNA of the CDR3: TGTGCCAGCTCACTGAAGTCAGTAGGGGGACCGATCACAGATACGCAGTATTTT. It specifies CASSLKSVGGPITDTQYF.

The CDR3 region has the DNA TGTGCCAGCAGAAAAGAGCAGGGGGCTATTCAGGGCTACACCTTC. As protein: CASRKEQGAIQGYTF. The chain combines TRBV6-5 with TRBJ1-2; 8 bases are a match to TRBD1. Germline CDR1 and CDR2: MNHEY and SVGAGI. Losses at the gene ends were 6 bases for V and 8 bases for J; bases not matched to a gene: 14. This CDR3 region has 15 residues.

This chain joins TRBV4-1 and TRBJ2-5; 7 bases line up with TRBD2. V trimming: 1 base; J trimming: 5 bases; junction bases outside the gene matches: 1. CDR1 is MGHRA and CDR2 is YSYEKL in the germline V gene. This CDR3 has 13 amino acids. The CDR3 sequence is CASSQVGGETQYF. CDR3 in DNA: TGCGCCAGCAGCCAAGTGGGGGGGGAGACCCAGTACTTC.

This sequence joins TRBV5-4 and TRBJ2-7; 7 positions agree with TRBD1. There are 13 residues in the CDR3. After removal of 8 bases from V and 5 bases from J, the junction contained 10 bases not matched to a gene. The germline CDR1 and CDR2 sequences are SGHNT and YYREEE (reference sequence). DNA for the CDR3: TGTGCCAGTATGCCGGACAGGATGGACGAGCAGTACTTC. Residues: CASMPDRMDEQYF.

In this sample, this clone turned up a few times. J is TRBJ1-6 and V is TRBV7-6; TRBD1 aligns across 7 bases. Germline loops: CDR1 SGHVS, CDR2 FNYEAQ. V gave up 5 bases and J gave up 4 bases; unmatched junction bases: 11. The CDR3 is 17 amino acids. The CDR3 protein is CASSLTGEYSYNSPLHF. The CDR3 coding sequence is TGTGCCAGCAGCCTCACAGGGGAGTACTCTTATAATTCACCCCTCCACTTT. The whole variable domain, filled in from reference TRBV7-6 and TRBJ1-6, reads GAGVSQSPRYKVTKRGQDVALRCDPISGHVSLYWYRQALGQGPEFLTYFNYEAQQDKSGLPNDRFSAERPEGSISTLTIQRTEQRDSAMYRCASSLTGEYSYNSPLHFGNGTRLTVT.

The chain uses TRBV30 and TRBJ1-2; 9 bases are shared with TRBD1. The CDR3 extends over 14 amino acids. Unmatched junction bases numbered 3, after V lost 2 bases and J lost 2 bases. Germline-derived CDR1 and CDR2 are GTSNPN and SVGIG (reference sequence). The CDR3 loop is CAWSTGQGNYGYTF. In DNA, the CDR3 is TGTGCCTGGAGTACAGGACAGGGGAACTATGGCTACACCTTC.

This chain joins TRBV13 and TRBJ1-5; D call uncertain. This CDR3 comprises 14 residues. In germline, CDR1 is PRHDT, CDR2 FYEKMQ (reference sequence). Trimming cost V 5 bases and J 4 bases, with 12 bases left between them. For the CDR3, the DNA is TGTGCCAGCAGCCTTCGGGAGATTAATCAGCCCCAGCATTTT. Encoded protein: CASSLREINQPQHF.

The chain joins TRBV6-2 or TRBV6-3 to TRBJ2-7; 7 positions match TRBD1. This CDR3 contains 15 residues. The trim removed 6 bases at V and 0 bases at J, leaving 8 bases unmatched. Germline assignment: CDR1 MNHEY and CDR2 SVGEGT. The CDR3 nucleotides are TGTGCCAGCAGCCTCCTGGGGACAGCCTCCTACGAGCAGTACTTC. This codes for CASSLLGTASYEQYF.

Here the CDR3 reads CATSREPLAGVSDTQYF. CDR3 coding DNA: TGTGCCACCAGCAGAGAGCCACTAGCGGGGGTTTCAGATACGCAGTATTTT. The chain links TRBV15 to TRBJ2-3, with TRBD2 identical over 11 bases. The V segment lost 0 bases and the J segment 4 bases; nucleotides outside the gene matches: 6. Germline V lookup: CDR1 LNHNV, CDR2 YYDKDF (reference sequence). The CDR3 spans 17 residues.

V usage is TRBV7-2 and J usage is TRBJ2-3, with 10 bases lining up with TRBD2. The CDR3 consists of 15 residues. Germline loops: CDR1 SGHTA, CDR2 FQGNSA. J lost 7 bases, V lost 5 bases, and 9 bases had no gene match. CDR3 nucleotide sequence: TGTGCCAGCAGCCCCCCCAGCGGGGGGGCTAATACGCAGTATTTT. Residues: CASSPPSGGANTQYF. The full variable domain, completed using reference TRBV7-2 and TRBJ2-3, is GAGVSQSPSNKVTEKGKDVELRCDPISGHTALYWYRQSLGQGLEFLIYFQGNSAPDKSGLPSDRFSAERTGGSVSTLTIQRTQQEDSAVYLCASSPPSGGANTQYFGPGTRLTVL.

The chain recombines TRBV11-2 with TRBJ1-5; D is unresolved. V was clipped by 5 bases and J by 0 bases, with 5 bases between them. Germline-derived CDR1 and CDR2 are SGHAT and FQNNGV. The CDR3 covers 13 residues. CDR3 DNA sequence: TGTGCCAGCAGCCCCAATAGCAATCAGCCCCAGCATTTT. The encoded protein is CASSPNSNQPQHF.

The chain is built from TRBV27 and TRBJ2-4; 7 bases map to TRBD1. V was pared by 5 bases and J by 7 bases, with 5 bases of the junction left unmatched. The germline gives CDR1 MNHEY, CDR2 SMNVEV (reference sequence). The CDR3 loop spans 13 amino acids. This CDR3 is CASSPTGLNIQYF. The CDR3 coding sequence is TGTGCCAGCAGTCCGACAGGGTTGAACATTCAGTACTTC.

This chain links TRBV2 with TRBJ1-1, with TRBD1 as a possible D gene (6 bases). This CDR3 is 15 amino acids long. V gave up 0 bases and J gave up 1 base, with 9 bases separating them. CDR1 is SNHLY, CDR2 FYNNEI, per germline. CDR3 loop: CASSEAGAWNTEAFF. The DNA of the CDR3 is TGTGCCAGCAGTGAAGCGGGGGCCTGGAACACTGAAGCTTTCTTT.

The chain uses TRBV25-1 and TRBJ2-6; D unclear. CDR1 MGHDK and CDR2 SYGVNS come from the germline V gene. The CDR3 consists of 15 residues. V was shortened by 1 base and J by 2 bases, with 6 bases between the two germline ends. CDR3 sequence (DNA): TGTGCCAGCAGTGAATCACAAGCTGGGGCCAACGTCCTGACTTTC. It specifies CASSESQAGANVLTF.

The rearrangement joins TRBV9 to TRBJ1-1, with a tentative D call TRBD1 (5 bases). This CDR3 comprises 12 residues. Germline loops: CDR1 SGDLS, CDR2 YYNGEE. V was clipped by 3 bases and J by 9 bases, with 12 bases between them. The CDR3 loop reads CASSAPRTQAFF. CDR3 in DNA: TGTGCCAGCAGCGCCCCCCGGACACAAGCTTTCTTT.

The chain employs TRBV7-9 and TRBJ1-2; D ambiguous. Germline assignment: CDR1 SEHNR and CDR2 FQNEAQ (reference sequence). V was shortened by 3 bases and J by 2 bases, with 13 bases between the two germline ends. There are 15 residues in the CDR3. This CDR3 reads CASSFTGTVNYGYTF. The CDR3 DNA sequence: TGTGCCAGCAGCTTCACGGGTACCGTCAACTATGGCTACACCTTC.

The rearrangement links TRBV27 to TRBJ1-4, with D tentatively TRBD1 (5 bases). The germline V and J ends were trimmed by 0 bases and 0 bases, with 11 bases remaining between them. The CDR3 is 17 amino acids. The germline gives CDR1 MNHEY, CDR2 SMNVEV (reference sequence). The CDR3: CASSLSIWGATNEKLFF. The CDR3 region has the DNA TGTGCCAGCAGTTTATCGATCTGGGGGGCAACTAATGAAAAACTGTTTTTT.

V and J are TRBV6-5 and TRBJ1-2; 8 bases map to TRBD1. V gave up 5 bases and J gave up 4 bases; unmatched junction bases: 3. There are 13 residues in the CDR3. From germline, CDR1 is MNHEY and CDR2 SVGAGI. The CDR3 sequence: CASSRQGSYGYTF. CDR3 sequence (DNA): TGTGCCAGCAGTCGACAGGGGTCCTATGGCTACACCTTC.

As to this clone: Other DNA sequences in this specimen translate into the identical CDR3. This chain connects TRBV12-5 to TRBJ2-5; 9 positions agree with TRBD1. V lost 4 bases to trimming and J lost 1 base; unmatched junction nucleotides: 4. Germline V gene sequence: CDR1 LGHNT, CDR2 FRNRAP. The CDR3 runs 15 residues. As DNA, the CDR3 is TGTGCTAGTGGTTCAGGACAGGGGCCCCAAGAGACCCAGTACTTC. Translation: CASGSGQGPQETQYF.

The CDR3 DNA reads TGCGCCAGCAGCCAAGAGCAGGCAGTAATTGTCGAAGCTTTCTTT. It yields the protein CASSQEQAVIVEAFF. The V and J genes are TRBV4-1 and TRBJ1-1, with no clear D. In germline, CDR1 is MGHRA, CDR2 YSYEKL. The CDR3 extends over 15 amino acids. Trimming pared 0 bases from V and 8 bases from J, leaving 16 bases between.

V and J are TRBV3-1 (or the pseudogene TRBV3-2) and TRBJ2-7; TRBD2 agrees at 11 bases. The CDR3 sequence is 17 residues long. Trimming cost V 0 bases and J 3 bases; bases outside gene matches: 7. Germline V gene lookup returns CDR1 LGHDT and CDR2 YNNKEL (reference sequence). The CDR3 DNA follows: TGTGCCAGCAGCCAAGATTTCCTAGCGGGGGGTTTCTACGAGCAGTACTTC. Protein: CASSQDFLAGGFYEQYF.

The rearrangement links TRBV9 to TRBJ2-5; 7 bases align to TRBD2. The CDR3 runs to 15 residues. The junction had 10 bases not matched to a gene; V was cut back by 3 bases and J by 5 bases. CDR1 is SGDLS and CDR2 is YYNGEE in the germline V gene. CDR3 nucleotides: TGTGCCAGCAGCGCAAGGGGAGGGTACCGGGAGACCCAGTACTTC. Translating it yields CASSARGGYRETQYF.

The CDR3 DNA reads as TGTGCTAGTGCCTTGAGGGTCAGCGATATTTATCAGCCCCAGCATTTT. Translating gives CASALRVSDIYQPQHF. This chain uses TRBV12-5 with TRBJ1-5; D unresolved. The CDR3 extends over 16 amino acids. Looked up from germline, CDR1 is LGHNT and CDR2 is FRNRAP. With 7 bases removed from V and 5 bases from J, the gap between germline ends came to 21 bases. Full variable domain (rest looked up from reference TRBV12-5 and TRBJ1-5): DARVTQTPRHKVTEMGQEVTMRCQPILGHNTVFWYRQTMMQGLELLAYFRNRAPLDDSGMPKDRFSAEMPDATLATLKIQPSEPRDSAVYFCASALRVSDIYQPQHFGDGTRLSIL.

The rearrangement links TRBV27 to TRBJ1-1; TRBD1 aligns across 7 bases. The V segment lost 5 bases and the J segment 0 bases; nucleotides outside the gene matches: 9. The germline V gene encodes CDR1 MNHEY and CDR2 SMNVEV (reference sequence). The CDR3 is 16 residues long. The CDR3 nucleotides are TGTGCCAGCAGTACTGGCAGGGGGAGATTGAACACTGAAGCTTTCTTT. Translating gives CASSTGRGRLNTEAFF.

The rearrangement uses TRBV5-1 and TRBJ1-1; 10 bases agree with TRBD1. This CDR3 comprises 16 residues. Trimming removed 0 bases from V and 3 bases from J; junction bases left unmatched: 5. Germline V gene lookup returns CDR1 SGHRS and CDR2 YFSETQ. CDR3 loop: CASSLGQGAFHTEAFF. The CDR3 nucleotides are TGCGCCAGCAGCTTGGGACAGGGGGCCTTTCACACTGAAGCTTTCTTT.